One sample yielded the 26 T cell receptor beta chains listed below, sequenced in a study of blood T cells in healthy people across ages. It was with a sample-barcoded 5' primer and a J-beta primer mix that a second PCR of about 6 to 12 cycles was run. Each CDR3 protein gets one entry after TCRdb re-called the 5' RACE reads with MiXCR. The sample has 1.5 million to 2 million distinct CDR3 sequences, approximately 50% seen once. Sequencing was carried out using blood. The receptors come from a woman between 40 and 55 years old in good health.

This clonotype has only a few counts. The genes are TRBV4-3 and TRBJ2-3; perhaps TRBD2 as D (5 bases). The length of the CDR3 is 17 residues. Germline CDR1 and CDR2: LGHNA and YSLEER. Trimming left V 1 base short and J 0 bases short, with 14 bases between. CDR3 in amino acids: CASSQAIGVGSTDTQYF. DNA for the CDR3: TGCGCCAGCAGCCAAGCCATCGGGGTTGGGAGCACAGATACGCAGTATTTT.

This clonotype was detected a few times. The chain couples TRBV7-3 to TRBJ1-1; TRBD1 matches at 8 bases. V gave up 4 bases and J gave up 0 bases; unmatched junction bases: 7. The CDR3 runs 16 residues. Germline V CDR1 and CDR2: SGHTA, FQGTGA. CDR3: CASSSYRGNVNTEAFF. Here the CDR3 DNA reads TGTGCCAGCAGCTCCTACAGGGGGAACGTGAACACTGAAGCTTTCTTT.

This clonotype was observed a single time. The chain carries TRBV28 and TRBJ2-7; D is unresolved. CDR3 length: 11 amino acids. CDR1 is MDHEN, CDR2 SYDVKM, per germline. V lost 10 bases to trimming and J lost 3 bases, with 10 bases between them. The CDR3 region is CATGVLYEQYF. CDR3 DNA sequence: TGTGCCACCGGCGTTCTCTACGAGCAGTACTTC.

V is TRBV4-2 and J is TRBJ2-3, with D maybe TRBD2 (6 bases). V was clipped by 5 bases and J by 1 base, with 16 bases between them. The CDR3 is 16 amino acids. Germline values: CDR1 LGHNA, CDR2 YNFKEQ. The CDR3 coding sequence is TGTGCCAGCAGCTACTCCTTAGCGGAGCGCACAGATACGCAGTATTTT. Translation: CASSYSLAERTDTQYF.

DNA for the CDR3: TGTGCCAGCAGTTCTGCAGGGGAGGTCAGCAATCAGCCCCAGCATTTT. Translation: CASSSAGEVSNQPQHF. The chain joins TRBV6-5 to TRBJ1-5; tentative D call: TRBD1 (6 bases). Germline V gene data show CDR1 as MNHEY and CDR2 as SVGAGI. Trimming left V 4 bases short and J 1 base short, with 14 bases between. This CDR3 is built from 16 residues.

The V and J genes are TRBV7-9 and TRBJ2-2; maybe TRBD2 (5 bases). Germline CDR1 is SEHNR and CDR2 is FQNEAQ (reference sequence). V was pared by 1 base and J by 7 bases, with 7 bases between. This CDR3 is built from 13 residues. The CDR3 protein is CASSLEAVGELFF. The CDR3 coding sequence is TGTGCCAGCAGCTTAGAAGCGGTCGGGGAGCTGTTTTTT.

The chain is built from TRBV7-2 and TRBJ2-3, with 11 nucleotides matching TRBD2. This CDR3 contains 14 residues. Unmatched junction bases numbered 3, after V lost 5 bases and J lost 5 bases. Germline V CDR1 and CDR2: SGHTA, FQGNSA. CDR3 DNA sequence: TGTGCCAGCAGCATCGGGACTAGCGGAGATACGCAGTATTTT. Translation: CASSIGTSGDTQYF.

This chain connects TRBV28 to TRBJ2-1; the D gene is possibly TRBD2 (6 bases). The V gene's germline CDR1 is MDHEN and CDR2 SYDVKM. CDR3 length: 16 residues. V was pared by 4 bases and J by 7 bases, with 20 bases between. The CDR3 DNA reads as TGTGCCAGCAGTTACATCCGGGACTCCTCCCATAATGAGCAGTTCTTC. This encodes CASSYIRDSSHNEQFF. The full variable domain, rest sourced from reference TRBV28 and TRBJ2-1, is DVKVTQSSRYLVKRTGEKVFLECVQDMDHENMFWYRQDPGLGLRLIYFSYDVKMKEKGDIPEGYSVSREKKERFSLILESASTNQTSMYLCASSYIRDSSHNEQFFGPGTRLTVL.

The chain is built from TRBV20-1 and TRBJ2-7; 10 bases map to TRBD2. J gave up 7 bases and V 4 bases, and 13 bases lay outside the gene matches. The CDR3 runs 15 residues. The germline V gene has CDR1 DFQATT and CDR2 SNEGSKA (reference sequence). The CDR3 DNA reads TGCAGTGCTACCATTCAGCCGGGACTAGCGTGGGAGCAGTACTTC. It is translated as CSATIQPGLAWEQYF.

This chain uses TRBV7-2 with TRBJ2-7; D is ambiguous. This CDR3 contains 13 residues. Germline lookup yields CDR1 SGHTA and CDR2 FQGNSA. V shed 5 bases and J shed 6 bases, with 14 bases lying between them. CDR3 sequence (DNA): TGTGCCAGCAGCCCGTCTGAGGCGGCCGAGCAGTACTTC. It codes for CASSPSEAAEQYF.

The J gene is TRBJ2-1, the V gene TRBV27; perhaps TRBD1 as D (5 bases). With 4 bases removed from V and 5 bases from J, the gap between germline ends came to 9 bases. Germline-derived CDR1 and CDR2 are MNHEY and SMNVEV (reference sequence). The CDR3 loop spans 13 amino acids. The CDR3 DNA reads as TGTGCCAGCAGTTGGACAATTAACAATGAGCAGTTCTTC. It translates to CASSWTINNEQFF.

This clonotype came up once. The chain links TRBV15 to TRBJ2-3; D is perhaps TRBD2 (6 bases). The CDR3 is 16 amino acids. The germline CDR1 and CDR2 sequences are LNHNV and YYDKDF (reference sequence). V was cut by 1 base and J by 2 bases, with 13 bases left in between. Here the CDR3 reads CATSRGGDHLTDTQYF. CDR3 DNA: TGTGCCACCAGCAGAGGGGGGGACCACCTCACAGATACGCAGTATTTT.

This chain joins TRBV6-2 or TRBV6-3 and TRBJ2-4; D is unclear. The DNA end lines up better with TRBJ2-7; the J call may be wrong. The CDR3 extends over 13 amino acids. Looked up from germline, CDR1 is MNHEY and CDR2 is SVGEGT. CDR3 region: CASRYMTSNEQYF. As DNA, the CDR3 is TGTGCCAGCAGGTACATGACAAGTAACGAGCAGTACTTC.

The V gene is TRBV6-1, the J gene TRBJ1-4; maybe TRBD1 (5 bases). Germline V CDR1 and CDR2: MNHNS, SASEGT. V dropped 9 bases and J dropped 7 bases, with 12 bases sitting between them. There are 12 residues in the CDR3. DNA for the CDR3: TGTGCCAGGGGGCGGGTCGGTGAAAAACTGTTTTTT. Translating gives CARGRVGEKLFF.

CDR3 sequence: CASSSTWTEQYF. The CDR3 DNA follows: TGTGCCAGCAGTTCTACATGGACCGAGCAGTACTTC. This chain joins TRBV6-2 or TRBV6-3 and TRBJ2-7, with D hard to call. This CDR3 region has 12 residues. From germline, CDR1 is MNHEY and CDR2 SVGEGT. Trimming cost V 4 bases and J 6 bases, with 10 bases left between them.

The CDR3: CASSFDKVQETQYF. CDR3 bases: TGCGCCAGCAGCTTCGATAAGGTCCAAGAGACCCAGTACTTC. The chain employs TRBV5-1 and TRBJ2-5; D is uncertain. V lost 2 bases and J 1 base, leaving 9 bases between the germline ends. Looked up from germline, CDR1 is SGHRS and CDR2 is YFSETQ. The CDR3 runs to 14 residues.

In its sample, this clonotype was seen a few times. This chain links TRBV21-1 with TRBJ2-5; the tabulated D call, TRBD2, remains unverified against the DNA. TRBV21-1 is annotated as a pseudogene. CDR3 size: 15 residues. The DNA of the CDR3 is TGTGCCAGCAGCAAAAGAGAGGCCCGACGAGAGACCCAGTACTTC. The encoded protein is CASSKREARRETQYF.

The V call is TRBV5-6, the J call TRBJ2-7; 7 bases are shared with TRBD1. Trimming took 3 bases from V and 3 from J; bases not matched to a gene: 9. The CDR3 runs 15 residues. Germline lookup yields CDR1 SGHDT and CDR2 YYEEEE. CDR3 coding DNA: TGTGCCAGCAGCTCCGTTAGGGGACAGCACTACGAGCAGTACTTC. This sequence encodes CASSSVRGQHYEQYF.

This chain connects TRBV11-2 to TRBJ2-5; D is uncertain. V lost 5 bases and J 4 bases, leaving 14 bases between the germline ends. Germline assignment: CDR1 SGHAT and CDR2 FQNNGV. The CDR3 length is 14 residues. DNA for the CDR3: TGTGCCAGCAGCCCCAGCCCAATTCTAGAGACCCAGTACTTC. It translates to CASSPSPILETQYF.

This clonotype was counted a few times. V usage is TRBV2 and J usage is TRBJ2-4; 8 bases align to TRBD1. With the DNA end fitting TRBJ2-7 better, the J assignment may be wrong. The length of the CDR3 is 15 residues. Germline V gene lookup returns CDR1 SNHLY and CDR2 FYNNEI. The chain's CDR3 is CASSEQGAMAYEQYF. CDR3 bases: TGTGCCAGCAGTGAACAGGGGGCAATGGCCTACGAGCAGTACTTC.

The DNA for the CDR3 is TGTGCCAGTGCCGGGACACCGGATGGCCGGGAAAAACTGTTTTTT. It yields the protein CASAGTPDGREKLFF. The chain combines TRBV13 with TRBJ1-4; D may be TRBD1 (6 bases). Trimming left V 9 bases short and J 8 bases short, with 22 bases between. Germline V gives CDR1 PRHDT, CDR2 FYEKMQ (reference sequence). The CDR3 is made up of 15 amino acids.

The chain has TRBV4-1 and TRBJ1-2; possible D gene TRBD1, 6 bases. CDR1 and CDR2 (germline): MGHRA, YSYEKL. Trimming removed 2 bases from V and 0 bases from J, with 10 bases in between. The CDR3 is 15 residues long. CDR3 sequence: CASSQRDTANYGYTF. The CDR3 nucleotides read TGCGCCAGCAGCCAACGGGACACAGCTAACTATGGCTACACCTTC.

V gene TRBV2 combines with J gene TRBJ2-7; D may be TRBD2 (5 bases). The V and J ends lost 7 bases and 1 base respectively, with 11 bases between them. Germline CDR1 SNHLY, CDR2 FYNNEI. The CDR3 covers 13 residues. The CDR3 reads CASMASRSYEQYF. As DNA, the CDR3 is TGTGCCAGCATGGCTAGCAGGTCCTACGAGCAGTACTTC.

V gene TRBV28 combines with J gene TRBJ2-1; TRBD2 might be the D (7 bases). Per germline, CDR1 MDHEN and CDR2 SYDVKM. The CDR3 sequence is 12 residues long. V lost 7 bases and J lost 10, with 14 bases in between. The CDR3 coding sequence is TGTGCCAGCACCCCGGGGGGCCGGGAGCAGTTCTTC. Residues: CASTPGGREQFF.

This chain connects TRBV12-3 or TRBV12-4 to TRBJ2-5, with D perhaps matching TRBD2 (6 bases). The CDR3 has 16 residues. Trimming took 5 bases from V and 5 from J, leaving 21 bases between them. CDR3 in amino acids: CASSLEGLPGRETQYF. Here the CDR3 DNA reads TGTGCCAGCAGTCTCGAGGGACTGCCCGGTCGGGAGACCCAGTACTTC.

This clonotype was seen more than once but under ten times. V is TRBV28 and J is TRBJ1-5; D remains unclear. V shed 6 bases and J shed 5 bases, with 11 bases lying between them. This CDR3 is 13 amino acids long. CDR1 and CDR2 from the germline V gene are MDHEN and SYDVKM. This CDR3 is CASRQAGHQPQHF. CDR3 sequence (DNA): TGTGCCAGCAGGCAGGCTGGGCATCAGCCCCAGCATTTT.